The T cell receptor beta chain described here comes from a study of low-dose radiotherapy and immunotherapy resistance in tumors. This clonotype occurred a few times. An end of the junction does not agree with germline; a read error may underlie this. CDR3 length equals 13 residues. The sample's time point: before trial treatment. Alpha and beta chains were covered, as first-strand cDNA relied on TRAV- and TRBV-specific primers. TCR amplification involved 15 to 25 PCR cycles with a constant-region primer and V-primer adapter. TCRdb processed the reads anew with MiXCR; each CDR3 protein has one entry. This sample has more than 45,000 distinct CDR3 sequences, with 20% to 25% found just once.

Material: PBMCs, obtained before treatment. The chain combines TRBV5-3 with TRBJ2-5, with 7 nucleotides matching TRBD1. TRBV5-3 is designated an ORF whose function remains uncertain. This receptor was obtained from a male donor with prostate cancer. In nucleotides, the CDR3 is TGTGCCAGCAGCTTCGACAGGGTCAAGACCCAGTACTTC. Its protein is CASSFDRVKTQYF.